This TCR beta chain was recorded in a study of blood T cell repertoires in COVID-19. Looking at the study overall: T cells, B-cell-depleted T cells, or PBMCs provided the cDNA or gDNA that served as material.

The CDR3 totals 14 residues. The germline V gene has CDR1 KGHDR and CDR2 SFDVKD. The germline V and J ends were trimmed by 5 bases and 1 base, with 8 bases remaining between them. This clone came up once. Per the authors' pipeline: Reference gene primers were amplified, and this amplification served to estimate nucleated cell counts. TCRdb's table, derived via immunoSEQ multiplex PCR, lists solely in-frame clones and lacks some. That table furnishes V, J and clone size, whereas the DNA furnished D and trimming. Of 100,000 or so clones listed, roughly 92% were seen once; the top ten hold 1.9%. Sequencing was done on a sample of peripheral blood. This chain links TRBV24-1 with TRBJ1-3; a weak D match, TRBD1 (5 bases). This TCR came from a woman aged 45-65 years with COVID-19, enrolled during active disease. The CDR3 region is CATSAAGSGNTIYF. DNA for the CDR3: TGTGCCACCAGTGCCGCAGGGTCTGGAAACACCATATATTTT.